This T cell receptor (beta chain) was documented in a study of T cell changes during pregnancy in multiple sclerosis. The data were produced by immunoSEQ multiplex PCR, yet TCRdb's version contains in-frame clones alone and is incomplete. The top ten hold 0.64% of the sample, which has tens of thousands of clones, 92% seen once. Germline V gene lookup returns CDR1 LGHNA and CDR2 YSLEER. The V gene lost 0 bases and the J gene lost 3 bases, with 15 bases spanning the gap. The CDR3 has 16 residues. V gene TRBV4-3 combines with J gene TRBJ2-7, with D perhaps matching TRBD2 (5 bases). This specimen was CD4+ T cells from peripheral blood mononuclear cells, taken after pregnancy. The TCR sequence derives from a female donor with multiple sclerosis, enrolled in a pregnancy study. CDR3 DNA sequence: TGCGCCAGCAGCCAAGATCGTAGGACTGACCTCTACGAGCAGTACTTC. This translates into CASSQDRRTDLYEQYF.